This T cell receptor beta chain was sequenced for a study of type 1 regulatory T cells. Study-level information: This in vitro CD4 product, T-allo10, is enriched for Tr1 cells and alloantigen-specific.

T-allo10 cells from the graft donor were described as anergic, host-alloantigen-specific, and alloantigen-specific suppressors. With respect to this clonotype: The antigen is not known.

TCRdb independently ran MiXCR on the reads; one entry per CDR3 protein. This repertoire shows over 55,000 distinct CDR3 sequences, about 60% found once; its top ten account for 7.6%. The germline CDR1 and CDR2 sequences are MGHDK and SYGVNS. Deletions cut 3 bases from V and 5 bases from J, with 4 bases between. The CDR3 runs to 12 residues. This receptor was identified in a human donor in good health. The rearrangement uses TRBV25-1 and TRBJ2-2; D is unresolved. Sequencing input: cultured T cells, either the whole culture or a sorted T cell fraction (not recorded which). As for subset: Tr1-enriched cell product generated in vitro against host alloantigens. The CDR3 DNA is TGTGCCAGCAGTGATCGGACCGGGGAGCTGTTTTTT. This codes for CASSDRTGELFF.